The 7 T cell receptor beta chains given below trace back to one sample, sequenced in a study of CD8+ T cells in alopecia areata. Sequencing relied on a cDNA template that was reverse transcribed from extracted RNA. Some clones are missing from TCRdb's copy, which holds only in-frame ones; the method was immunoSEQ multiplex PCR. The sample shows 150,000 to 200,000 clones, about three fifths of them seen only once. The treatment was: oral pan-JAK inhibitor, 5-10 mg twice daily. The sequencing used CD4+ T cells sorted from blood, collected at week 24, from a patient treated with tofacitinib. These receptors were obtained from a human donor with alopecia areata.

This chain joins TRBV29-1 and TRBJ2-5, with D unresolved. V was shortened by 3 bases and J by 5 bases, with 10 bases between the two germline ends. The CDR3 spans 12 residues. Germline CDR1 is SQVTM and CDR2 is ANQGSEA. CDR3 sequence (DNA): TGCAGCGTTGATGTAGGAGTGGAGACCCAGTACTTC. This codes for CSVDVGVETQYF.

The chain has TRBV4-3 and TRBJ2-2, with D possibly TRBD1 on 6 matching bases. Trimming cost V 3 bases and J 8 bases, with 7 bases left between them. Germline V gene data show CDR1 as LGHNA and CDR2 as YSLEER. CDR3 size: 12 residues. The CDR3 region is CASSHGQGELFF. The CDR3 DNA follows: TGCGCCAGCAGCCACGGACAGGGGGAGCTGTTTTTT.

The rearrangement joins TRBV6-5 to TRBJ1-5; D remains unclear. From germline, CDR1 is MNHEY and CDR2 SVGAGI. The V end lost 5 bases, the J end lost 0 bases, and 8 bases lay between the germline ends. The CDR3 contains 14 residues. The CDR3 nucleotides read TGTGCCAGCAGTACACAATATAGCAATCAGCCCCAGCATTTT. The encoded protein is CASSTQYSNQPQHF.

The V and J genes are TRBV30 and TRBJ1-5, with TRBD1 as a possible D gene (5 bases). Germline V gives CDR1 GTSNPN, CDR2 SVGIG (reference sequence). Trimming cost V 2 bases and J 3 bases, with 11 bases left between them. This CDR3 contains 14 residues. The CDR3 reads CAWSTAGINQPQHF. CDR3 bases: TGTGCCTGGAGTACGGCAGGGATCAATCAGCCCCAGCATTTT. Full variable domain (rest looked up from reference TRBV30 and TRBJ1-5): SQTIHQWPATLVQPVGSPLSLECTVEGTSNPNLYWYRQAAGRGLQLLFYSVGIGQISSEVPQNLSASRPQDRQFILSSKKLLLSDSGFYLCAWSTAGINQPQHFGDGTRLSIL.

The chain is built from TRBV25-1 and TRBJ2-2; 7 bases are shared with TRBD2. Looked up from germline, CDR1 is MGHDK and CDR2 is SYGVNS. The CDR3 runs to 15 residues. The V segment lost 4 bases and the J segment 1 base; nucleotides outside the gene matches: 3. The CDR3 DNA follows: TGTGCCAGCAGTGTCCAGCGGGGGAACACCGGGGAGCTGTTTTTT. Its translation is CASSVQRGNTGELFF.

This clone was detected only a few times. V and J are TRBV7-2 and TRBJ2-7; no clear D. Germline V gives CDR1 SGHTA, CDR2 FQGNSA. V lost 1 base, J lost 6 bases, and 7 bases lay in between. The CDR3 has 12 residues. The CDR3 coding sequence is TGTGCCAGCAGCTTAGTTGGTTCCGAGCAGTACTTC. This sequence encodes CASSLVGSEQYF. The entire variable domain, with the rest obtained from reference TRBV7-2 and TRBJ2-7, is as follows: GAGVSQSPSNKVTEKGKDVELRCDPISGHTALYWYRQSLGQGLEFLIYFQGNSAPDKSGLPSDRFSAERTGGSVSTLTIQRTQQEDSAVYLCASSLVGSEQYFGPGTRLTVT.

This chain joins TRBV10-2 and TRBJ1-5, with no clear D. This CDR3 has 13 amino acids. Germline-derived CDR1 and CDR2 are WSHSY and SAAADI. Trimming removed 8 bases from V and 3 bases from J, with 11 bases in between. CDR3 coding DNA: TGCGCCAGCGGCACCGGCCACAATCAGCCCCAGCATTTT. This gives the protein CASGTGHNQPQHF.